This TCR beta chain was retrieved from a study of cytomegalovirus exposure and HLA in healthy donors. PCR primers comprised 60 Vbeta and 13 Jbeta primers. The data were produced by immunoSEQ multiplex PCR, yet TCRdb's version contains in-frame clones alone and is incomplete. The sample records under 200,000 clones, about three quarters being singletons. Germline CDR1 and CDR2: LNHDA and SQIVND (reference sequence). The CDR3 loop spans 14 amino acids. Trimming took off 4 bases at V and 2 bases at J, with 12 bases between the two ends. As concerns this clone: The antigen is not known.

Whole-study findings and limits: A later analysis, which compared TCR beta chains of equal frequency, found the HLA-associated ones more clonally expanded. A highly shared variant cluster was judged a likely technical artifact. TCR sequences were mostly rare, though some public TCRs occurred in many donors.

The receptor's source is a female donor in good health and CMV-seronegative. The chain employs TRBV19 and TRBJ2-7, with D unclear. What was sequenced was PBMCs. CDR3 nucleotides: TGTGCCAGTAGTACAGGCATACCACCCTACGAGCAGTACTTC. Translation: CASSTGIPPYEQYF.